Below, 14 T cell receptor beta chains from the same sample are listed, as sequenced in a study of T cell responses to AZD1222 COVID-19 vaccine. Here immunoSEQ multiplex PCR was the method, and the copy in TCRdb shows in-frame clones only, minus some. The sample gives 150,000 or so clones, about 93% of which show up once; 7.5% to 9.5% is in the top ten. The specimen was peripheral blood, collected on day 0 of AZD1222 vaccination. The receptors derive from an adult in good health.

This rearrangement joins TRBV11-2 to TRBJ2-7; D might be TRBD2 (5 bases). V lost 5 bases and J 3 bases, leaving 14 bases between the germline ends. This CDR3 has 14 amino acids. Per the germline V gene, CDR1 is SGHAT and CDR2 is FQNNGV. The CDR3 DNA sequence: TGTGCCAGCAGCCTTCTTTACCGGGACTACGAGCAGTACTTC. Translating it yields CASSLLYRDYEQYF.

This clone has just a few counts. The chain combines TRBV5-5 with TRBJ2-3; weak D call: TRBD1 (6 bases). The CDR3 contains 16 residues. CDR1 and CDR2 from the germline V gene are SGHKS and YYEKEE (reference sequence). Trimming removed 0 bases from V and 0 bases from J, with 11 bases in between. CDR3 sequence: CASSLAPQGSTDTQYF. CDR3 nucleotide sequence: TGTGCCAGCAGCTTGGCCCCTCAGGGGAGCACAGATACGCAGTATTTT.

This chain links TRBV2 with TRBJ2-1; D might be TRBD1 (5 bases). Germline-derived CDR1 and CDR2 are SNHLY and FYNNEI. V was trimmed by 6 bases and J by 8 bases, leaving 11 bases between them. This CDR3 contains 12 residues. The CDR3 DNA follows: TGTGCCAGCAGCGCGACCAGGGATGAGCAGTTCTTC. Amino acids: CASSATRDEQFF.

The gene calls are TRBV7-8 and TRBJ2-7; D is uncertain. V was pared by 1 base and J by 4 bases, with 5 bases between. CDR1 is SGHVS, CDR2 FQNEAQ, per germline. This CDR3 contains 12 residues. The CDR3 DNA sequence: TGTGCCAGCAGCTTAGAGGAGTACGAGCAGTACTTC. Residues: CASSLEEYEQYF. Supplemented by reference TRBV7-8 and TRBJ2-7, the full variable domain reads GAGVSQSPRYKVAKRGQDVALRCDPISGHVSLFWYQQALGQGPEFLTYFQNEAQLDKSGLPSDRFFAERPEGSVSTLKIQRTQQEDSAVYLCASSLEEYEQYFGPGTRLTVT.

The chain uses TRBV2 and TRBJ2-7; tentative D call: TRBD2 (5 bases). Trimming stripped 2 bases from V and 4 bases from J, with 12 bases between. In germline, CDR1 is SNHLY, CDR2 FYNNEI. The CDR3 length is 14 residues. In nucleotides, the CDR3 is TGTGCCAGCAGTGAAACGGGGTACGGTTACGAGCAGTACTTC. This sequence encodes CASSETGYGYEQYF.

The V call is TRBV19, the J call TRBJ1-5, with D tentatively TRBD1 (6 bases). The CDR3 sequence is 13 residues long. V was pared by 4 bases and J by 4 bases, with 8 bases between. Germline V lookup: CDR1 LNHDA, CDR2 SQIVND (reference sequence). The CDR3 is CASSRGGNQPQHF. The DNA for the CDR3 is TGTGCCAGTAGTAGAGGGGGGAATCAGCCCCAGCATTTT.

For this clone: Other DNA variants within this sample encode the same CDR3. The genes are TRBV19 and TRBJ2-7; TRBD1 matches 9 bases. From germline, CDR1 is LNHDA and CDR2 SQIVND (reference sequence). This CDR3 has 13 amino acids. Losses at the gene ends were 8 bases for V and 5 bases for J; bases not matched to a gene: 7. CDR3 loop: CASSGTGFHEQYF. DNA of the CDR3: TGTGCCAGTTCCGGGACAGGGTTCCACGAGCAGTACTTC.

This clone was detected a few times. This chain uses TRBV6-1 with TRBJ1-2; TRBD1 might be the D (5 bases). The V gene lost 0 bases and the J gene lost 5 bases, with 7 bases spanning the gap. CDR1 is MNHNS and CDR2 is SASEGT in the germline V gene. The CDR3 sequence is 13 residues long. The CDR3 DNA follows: TGTGCCAGCAGTGAAGCGCCAGGGTATGGCTACACCTTC. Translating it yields CASSEAPGYGYTF.

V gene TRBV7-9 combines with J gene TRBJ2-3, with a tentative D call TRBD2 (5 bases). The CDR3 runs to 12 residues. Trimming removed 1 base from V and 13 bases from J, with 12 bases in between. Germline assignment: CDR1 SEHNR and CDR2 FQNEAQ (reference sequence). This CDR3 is CASSLVNSGEYF. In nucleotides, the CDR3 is TGTGCCAGCAGCTTAGTCAACTCCGGGGAGTATTTT.

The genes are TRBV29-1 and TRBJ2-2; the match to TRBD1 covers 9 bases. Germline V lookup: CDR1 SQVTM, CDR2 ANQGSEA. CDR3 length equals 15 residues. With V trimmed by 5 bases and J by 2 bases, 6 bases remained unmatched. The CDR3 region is CSVTRDRVNTGELFF. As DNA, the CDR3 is TGCAGCGTTACCCGGGACAGGGTAAACACCGGGGAGCTGTTTTTT.

CDR3 DNA: TGCGCCAGCAGCTTGGCCCAGCGGGGGGCGGCAGATACGCAGTATTTT. The encoded protein is CASSLAQRGAADTQYF. The chain couples TRBV5-1 to TRBJ2-3; the match to TRBD2 covers 9 bases. CDR1 and CDR2 from the germline V gene are SGHRS and YFSETQ. There are 16 residues in the CDR3. Trimming cost V 0 bases and J 4 bases; bases outside gene matches: 6.

The CDR3 reads CASSLGQPNYEQYF. DNA for the CDR3: TGCGCCAGCAGCCTCGGACAGCCTAACTACGAGCAGTACTTC. This chain uses TRBV5-1 with TRBJ2-7; possible D gene TRBD1, 6 bases. Germline CDR1 and CDR2: SGHRS and YFSETQ. V shed 4 bases and J shed 3 bases, with 14 bases lying between them. The CDR3 has 14 amino acids.

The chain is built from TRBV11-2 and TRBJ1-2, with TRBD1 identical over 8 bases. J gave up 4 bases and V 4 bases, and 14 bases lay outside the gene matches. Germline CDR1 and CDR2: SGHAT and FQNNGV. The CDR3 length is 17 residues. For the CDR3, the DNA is TGTGCCAGCAGCTCTTTGAAGACAGGGGCCTTGATCTATGGCTACACCTTC. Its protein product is CASSSLKTGALIYGYTF. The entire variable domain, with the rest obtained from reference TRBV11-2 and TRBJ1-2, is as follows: EAGVAQSPRYKIIEKRQSVAFWCNPISGHATLYWYQQILGQGPKLLIQFQNNGVVDDSQLPKDRFSAERLKGVDSTLKIQPAKLEDSAVYLCASSSLKTGALIYGYTFGSGTRLTVV.

This chain's CDR3 is CASGFGGIRGYGYTF. The CDR3 bases are TGTGCTAGTGGTTTTGGGGGGATAAGGGGCTATGGCTACACCTTC. This chain links TRBV12-5 with TRBJ1-2; TRBD1 might be the D (5 bases). This CDR3 spans 15 amino acids. Germline V gene data show CDR1 as LGHNT and CDR2 as FRNRAP. Trimming pared 3 bases from V and 4 bases from J, leaving 15 bases between. The whole variable domain, remainder taken from reference TRBV12-5 and TRBJ1-2, is DARVTQTPRHKVTEMGQEVTMRCQPILGHNTVFWYRQTMMQGLELLAYFRNRAPLDDSGMPKDRFSAEMPDATLATLKIQPSEPRDSAVYFCASGFGGIRGYGYTFGSGTRLTVV.